These 27 T cell receptor beta chains were sequenced from one sample in a study of molecular identifiers for immune sequencing clone quantification. TCRdb re-derived calls from the PCR reads in MiXCR, one entry per CDR3 protein. The sample carries approximately 680,000 distinct CDR3 sequences, roughly 25% recorded once. Sequencing used naive CD8+ T cells from blood, with Jurkat cell RNA spiked in. Subset indicated: FACS-sorted CD8+CD4-CCR7+CD45RA+ naive T cells. These receptors were taken from a human donor in good health. Some libraries in this study had Jurkat cell RNA spiked in.

This clonotype has ten or more counts. In nucleotides, the CDR3 is TGTGCCAGCAGTTACACCGGGACAGGGGGGTACGAGCAGTACTTC. This translates into CASSYTGTGGYEQYF. The rearrangement uses TRBV6-5 and TRBJ2-7; 11 bases align to TRBD1. The germline V gene encodes CDR1 MNHEY and CDR2 SVGAGI. This CDR3 region has 15 residues. V gave up 2 bases and J gave up 4 bases; unmatched junction bases: 4.

This clonotype was counted only a few times. This chain uses TRBV20-1 with TRBJ2-1; D perhaps matches TRBD1 (6 bases). Trimming took off 0 bases at V and 0 bases at J, with 12 bases between the two ends. The germline V gene has CDR1 DFQATT and CDR2 SNEGSKA (reference sequence). This CDR3 is built from 16 residues. The CDR3 nucleotides are TGCAGTGCTAGAGATCTAACAGGGAGCTCCTACAATGAGCAGTTCTTC. Protein sequence: CSARDLTGSSYNEQFF.

This clonotype has more than one count but fewer than ten. The V and J genes are TRBV4-2 and TRBJ2-1; tentative D call: TRBD1 (6 bases). Trimming took 1 base from V and 8 from J, leaving 9 bases between them. The germline CDR1 and CDR2 sequences are LGHNA and YNFKEQ. This CDR3 contains 13 residues. The CDR3 region has the DNA TGTGCCAGCAGCCAAGGCAGGGGCGATGAGCAGTTCTTC. Its translation is CASSQGRGDEQFF.

Of note for this clonotype: A read error may produce the germline difference seen at one junction end. J is TRBJ2-1 and V is TRBV7-9, with a tentative D call TRBD1 (6 bases). The CDR3 runs 13 residues. Germline loops: CDR1 SEHNR, CDR2 FQNEAQ (reference sequence). The CDR3 DNA reads TGTGCCAGCAGCTTAGCCGGGACACATGAGCAGATCTTC. The encoded protein is CASSLAGTHEQIF. Full variable domain (rest looked up from reference TRBV7-9 and TRBJ2-1): DTGVSQNPRHKITKRGQNVTFRCDPISEHNRLYWYRQTLGQGPEFLTYFQNEAQLEKSRLLSDRFSAERPKGSFSTLEIQRTEQGDSAMYLCASSLAGTHEQIFGPGTRLTVL.

The sample holds many counts of this clonotype. The rearrangement links TRBV4-1 to TRBJ2-1, with 7 positions matching TRBD2. There are 16 residues in the CDR3. The germline V gene has CDR1 MGHRA and CDR2 YSYEKL. V lost 1 base, J lost 6 bases, and 9 bases stayed unmatched. This chain's CDR3 is CASSQAGGSLINEQFF. Here the CDR3 DNA reads TGCGCCAGCAGCCAAGCTGGCGGGAGTTTGATCAATGAGCAGTTCTTC.

For this clonotype: A much larger clone lies a single base off, so this may be a read error. The genes are TRBV6-5 and TRBJ1-1; TRBD1 might be the D (6 bases). The length of the CDR3 is 15 residues. Germline assignment: CDR1 MNHEY and CDR2 SVGAGI. V lost 6 bases and J lost 1, with 15 bases in between. The CDR3 bases are TGTGCCAGCAGCCAGGACAGCGGGGAGAACACTGAAGCTTTCTTT. Protein: CASSQDSGENTEAFF.

The chain recombines TRBV24-1 with TRBJ1-1; D gene ambiguous. This CDR3 region has 12 residues. Germline values: CDR1 KGHDR, CDR2 SFDVKD. Trimming removed 0 bases at V and 3 bases at J, with 1 base between. The CDR3 protein is CATSDLDTEAFF. The CDR3 nucleotides are TGTGCCACCAGTGATTTGGACACTGAAGCTTTCTTT.

This clonotype showed up many times. The chain has TRBV5-6 and TRBJ1-1; the D is unclear. The germline V gene has CDR1 SGHDT and CDR2 YYEEEE. The ends were cut back, 0 bases at V and 5 bases at J, with 17 bases in the middle. This CDR3 is built from 16 residues. The CDR3 here is CASSLVRGSGKTEAFF. In DNA, the CDR3 is TGTGCCAGCAGCTTGGTTCGGGGTTCTGGAAAGACTGAAGCTTTCTTT.

This clonotype was seen many times. The genes are TRBV30 and TRBJ1-1; a weak D match, TRBD1 (5 bases). The V gene lost 3 bases and the J gene lost 10 bases, with 18 bases spanning the gap. Germline-derived CDR1 and CDR2 are GTSNPN and SVGIG (reference sequence). The CDR3 covers 13 residues. DNA of the CDR3: TGTGCCTGGAGATGGGCAGGGCCGGAGGGAGCTTTCTTT. It yields the protein CAWRWAGPEGAFF. Variable domain in full (rest from reference TRBV30 and TRBJ1-1): SQTIHQWPATLVQPVGSPLSLECTVEGTSNPNLYWYRQAAGRGLQLLFYSVGIGQISSEVPQNLSASRPQDRQFILSSKKLLLSDSGFYLCAWRWAGPEGAFFGQGTRLTVV.

This clonotype has at least ten counts. The chain recombines TRBV5-4 with TRBJ2-2; 7 bases agree with TRBD1. CDR1 is SGHNT, CDR2 YYREEE, per germline (reference sequence). Trimming removed 3 bases from V and 6 bases from J; junction bases left unmatched: 11. CDR3 length: 16 amino acids. CDR3 region: CASSSTLDRAAGELFF. As DNA, the CDR3 is TGTGCCAGCAGCTCAACCTTAGACAGGGCCGCCGGGGAGCTGTTTTTT.

The V gene is TRBV11-2, the J gene TRBJ1-1; D not resolved. V lost 3 bases to trimming and J lost 5 bases, with 16 bases between them. The CDR3 length is 15 residues. Germline V CDR1 and CDR2: SGHAT, FQNNGV. The CDR3 loop is CASSFPSGKGTEAFF. In DNA, the CDR3 is TGTGCCAGCAGCTTCCCATCCGGGAAGGGAACTGAAGCTTTCTTT.

The chain joins TRBV4-3 to TRBJ2-7; possible D gene TRBD1, 6 bases. The V gene lost 4 bases and the J gene lost 4 bases, with 14 bases spanning the gap. The V gene's germline CDR1 is LGHNA and CDR2 YSLEER. The length of the CDR3 is 14 residues. CDR3 coding DNA: TGCGCCAGCAGCCGAGAGAGGGGGTGGTACGAGCAGTACTTC. This sequence encodes CASSRERGWYEQYF.

This clonotype was picked up a small number of times. The chain recombines TRBV27 with TRBJ2-7; the D is unclear. V was clipped by 6 bases and J by 3 bases, with 12 bases between them. The CDR3 consists of 13 residues. CDR1 and CDR2 from the germline V gene are MNHEY and SMNVEV (reference sequence). CDR3 sequence reads: CASSWQKNYEQYF. The CDR3 bases are TGTGCCAGCAGCTGGCAGAAAAACTACGAGCAGTACTTC.

This clonotype was seen repeatedly, ten times or more. The rearrangement joins TRBV20-1 to TRBJ2-7; D tentatively fits TRBD1 or TRBD2 (5 bases each). Trimming took 5 bases from V and 4 from J, leaving 18 bases between them. The CDR3 has 14 amino acids. Germline lookup yields CDR1 DFQATT and CDR2 SNEGSKA (reference sequence). The CDR3 here is CSALLGLGGYEQYF. CDR3 DNA sequence: TGCAGTGCTCTGCTAGGACTTGGGGGTTACGAGCAGTACTTC.

This clonotype was recorded many times. The CDR3 bases are TGCAGTGCCAGAACTGGGGCTGAAGCTTTCTTT. Encoded protein: CSARTGAEAFF. This rearrangement joins TRBV20-1 to TRBJ1-1; D is unclear. The length of the CDR3 is 11 residues. V lost 6 bases and J lost 6, with 11 bases in between. Germline assignment: CDR1 DFQATT and CDR2 SNEGSKA (reference sequence).

This clonotype has at least ten counts. For the CDR3, the DNA is TGTGCCAGCAGCGTGGGACTAGCGGCCTACGAGCAGTACTTC. Translation: CASSVGLAAYEQYF. The chain uses TRBV5-4 and TRBJ2-7; 11 bases are a match to TRBD2. CDR3 length: 14 amino acids. From germline, CDR1 is SGHNT and CDR2 YYREEE (reference sequence). Unmatched junction bases numbered 2, after V lost 4 bases and J lost 2 bases.

The chain employs TRBV12-3 or TRBV12-4 and TRBJ2-2; D not resolved. V was clipped by 5 bases and J by 7 bases, with 14 bases between them. The CDR3 sequence is 14 residues long. The chain's CDR3 is CASSDASWGGELFF. DNA for the CDR3: TGTGCCAGCAGTGATGCGTCGTGGGGCGGGGAGCTGTTTTTT.

As regards this clonotype: One end of the junction does not line up with germline, which may come from a read error. The chain combines TRBV6-1 with TRBJ2-7; D not certain. The germline gives CDR1 MNHNS, CDR2 SASEGT. CDR3 size: 13 residues. The CDR3 protein is CASSEWAGIEQCF. The CDR3 DNA reads TGTGCCAGCAGTGAGTGGGCAGGTATTGAGCAGTGCTTC.

This clonotype was counted only a few times. This chain links TRBV5-8 with TRBJ1-1, with unresolved D. CDR3 size: 14 residues. The ends were cut back, 5 bases at V and 3 bases at J, with 14 bases in the middle. The germline V gene encodes CDR1 SGHTS and CDR2 YDEGEE. CDR3 sequence reads: CASSPGFRYTEAFF. The CDR3, as DNA: TGTGCCAGCAGTCCAGGCTTTCGGTACACTGAAGCTTTCTTT.

This clonotype occurred many times. V is TRBV30 and J is TRBJ1-1, with a tentative D call TRBD1 (5 bases). Germline CDR1 GTSNPN, CDR2 SVGIG (reference sequence). This CDR3 contains 12 residues. V lost 5 bases and J lost 4, with 11 bases in between. CDR3 in amino acids: CAWAPGGTEAFF. Written as DNA, the CDR3 is TGTGCCTGGGCGCCGGGGGGCACTGAAGCTTTCTTT.

As regards this clonotype: A much larger clonotype is one base distant, so this may be a read error. The rearrangement links TRBV10-3 to TRBJ2-7; D might be TRBD1 (5 bases). There are 14 residues in the CDR3. CDR1 and CDR2 from the germline V gene are ENHRY and SYGVKD. Trimming stripped 5 bases from V and 6 bases from J, with 17 bases between. This chain's CDR3 is CAISTPWGNAEQYF. As DNA, the CDR3 is TGTGCCATCAGTACGCCGTGGGGCAATGCCGAGCAGTACTTC.

Remarks on this clonotype: A clone one base away is much larger, so this may be a read error. This chain links TRBV7-2 with TRBJ2-7, with 7 bases that match TRBD1. There are 16 residues in the CDR3. CDR1 SGHTA and CDR2 FQGNSA come from the germline V gene. The CDR3 spells CARSFGPGQAPPGQYF. CDR3 bases: TGTGCCAGAAGCTTTGGTCCCGGACAGGCGCCCCCGGGGCAGTACTTC. The full variable domain, with the rest looked up from reference TRBV7-2 and TRBJ2-7, is GAGVSQSPSNKVTEKGKDVELRCDPISGHTALYWYRQSLGQGLEFLIYFQGNSAPDKSGLPSDRFSAERTGGSVSTLTIQRTQQEDSAVYLCARSFGPGQAPPGQYFGPGTRLTVT.

In its sample, this clonotype was seen many times. V and J are TRBV30 and TRBJ2-7, with 9 bases matching TRBD2. V was pared by 1 base and J by 7 bases, with 2 bases of the junction left unmatched. The CDR3 consists of 12 residues. Germline V lookup: CDR1 GTSNPN, CDR2 SVGIG (reference sequence). The DNA for the CDR3 is TGTGCCTGGAGTGAAGGACTAGCGGAGCAGTACTTC. Its protein is CAWSEGLAEQYF.

Comments on this clonotype: A much larger clone lies a single base off, so this may be a read error. The chain links TRBV6-2 or TRBV6-3 to TRBJ1-5, with 8 bases matching TRBD1. Germline V gene data show CDR1 as MNHEY and CDR2 as SVGEGT. CDR3 length: 16 amino acids. V gave up 5 bases and J gave up 0 bases; unmatched junction bases: 6. Here the CDR3 reads CASSRGTGYSNQPQHF. The CDR3 bases are TGTGCCAGCAGTAGAGGGACAGGATATAGCAATCAGCCCCAGCATTTT.

This clonotype was counted at least ten times. V usage is TRBV27 and J usage is TRBJ2-6, with D possibly TRBD1 on 6 matching bases. V lost 5 bases and J lost 1, with 9 bases in between. The V gene's germline CDR1 is MNHEY and CDR2 SMNVEV (reference sequence). The CDR3 extends over 15 amino acids. In DNA, the CDR3 is TGTGCCAGCAGTGTCGACAGGTCTGGGGCCAACGTCCTGACTTTC. Translated: CASSVDRSGANVLTF.

As concerns this clonotype: A much bigger clone sits one base away, suggesting this may be a read error. J is TRBJ1-6 and V is TRBV27; weak D call: TRBD1 (5 bases). The germline V gene encodes CDR1 MNHEY and CDR2 SMNVEV (reference sequence). The CDR3 has 13 residues. The CDR3 DNA sequence: TGTGCCGGCAGTCAGGGTGCCGATTCACCCCTCCACTTT. Translated, it gives CAGSQGADSPLHF.

This chain connects TRBV20-1 to TRBJ2-7; no reliable D call. This CDR3 is built from 14 residues. Germline V gene data show CDR1 as DFQATT and CDR2 as SNEGSKA (reference sequence). Trimming stripped 0 bases from V and 4 bases from J, with 13 bases between. CDR3 sequence (DNA): TGCAGTGCTAGAGATCTGGCAGCGTCGTACGAGCAGTACTTC. Protein: CSARDLAASYEQYF.